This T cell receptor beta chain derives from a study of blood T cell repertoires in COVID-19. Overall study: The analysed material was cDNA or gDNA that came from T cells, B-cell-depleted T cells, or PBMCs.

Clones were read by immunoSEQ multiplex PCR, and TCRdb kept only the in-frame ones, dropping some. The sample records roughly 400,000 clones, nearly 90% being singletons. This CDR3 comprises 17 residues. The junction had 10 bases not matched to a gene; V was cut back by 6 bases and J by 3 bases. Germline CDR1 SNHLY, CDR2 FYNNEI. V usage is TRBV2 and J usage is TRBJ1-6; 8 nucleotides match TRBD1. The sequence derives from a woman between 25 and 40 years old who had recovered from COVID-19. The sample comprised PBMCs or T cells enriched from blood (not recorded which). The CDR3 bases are TGTGCCAGCAGCCCCGGGCAGGGGGCTTACTATAATTCACCCCTCCACTTT. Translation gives CASSPGQGAYYNSPLHF.